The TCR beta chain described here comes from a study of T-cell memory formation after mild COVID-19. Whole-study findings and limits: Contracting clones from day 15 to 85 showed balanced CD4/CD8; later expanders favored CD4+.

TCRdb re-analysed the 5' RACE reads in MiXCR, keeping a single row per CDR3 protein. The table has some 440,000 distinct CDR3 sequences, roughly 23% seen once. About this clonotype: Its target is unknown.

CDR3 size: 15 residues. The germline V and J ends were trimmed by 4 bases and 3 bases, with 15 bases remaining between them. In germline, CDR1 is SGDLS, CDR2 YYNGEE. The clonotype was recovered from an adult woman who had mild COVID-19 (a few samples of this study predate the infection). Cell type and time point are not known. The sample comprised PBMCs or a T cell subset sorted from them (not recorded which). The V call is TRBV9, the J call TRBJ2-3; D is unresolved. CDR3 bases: TGTGCCAGCAGCCCATCACCATCGGCTACAGATACGCAGTATTTT. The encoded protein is CASSPSPSATDTQYF.